This T cell receptor beta chain was sequenced during a study of T cell responses to AZD1222 COVID-19 vaccine. Points from the study as a whole: Most donors were white British and more were female, and clonal diversity was possibly underestimated. With two AZD1222 doses given, Spike-specific TCR breadth and depth both rose.

Germline CDR1 is SNHLY and CDR2 is FYNNEI. The length of the CDR3 is 15 residues. After removal of 5 bases from V and 0 bases from J, the junction contained 6 bases not matched to a gene. Repertoires were generated with immunoSEQ multiplex PCR, while TCRdb's copy carries only in-frame clones and drops some. This table has 90,000 to 150,000 clones, roughly 90% appearing once. With regard to this clone: Antigen: not known.

This sequence joins TRBV2 and TRBJ2-5; 7 bases map to TRBD2. Specimen: peripheral blood, collected 28 days after the second dose of the MenACWY control vaccine. This clonotype was sampled from an adult who received the MenACWY meningococcal vaccine as a control. In DNA form, the CDR3 reads TGTGCCAGCAGTTCCGGGACTACGTACCAAGAGACCCAGTACTTC. This encodes CASSSGTTYQETQYF.